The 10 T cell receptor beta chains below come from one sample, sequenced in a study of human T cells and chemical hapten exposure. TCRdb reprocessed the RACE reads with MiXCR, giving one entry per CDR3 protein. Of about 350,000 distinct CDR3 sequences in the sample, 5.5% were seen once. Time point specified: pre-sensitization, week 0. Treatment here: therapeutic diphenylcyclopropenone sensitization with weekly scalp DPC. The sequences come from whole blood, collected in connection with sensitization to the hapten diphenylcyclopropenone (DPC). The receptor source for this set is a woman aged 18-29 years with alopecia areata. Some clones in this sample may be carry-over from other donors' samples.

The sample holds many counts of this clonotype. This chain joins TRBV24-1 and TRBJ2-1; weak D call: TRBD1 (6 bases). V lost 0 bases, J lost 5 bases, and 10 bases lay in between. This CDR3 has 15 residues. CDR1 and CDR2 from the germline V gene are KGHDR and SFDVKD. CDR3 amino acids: CATSDLGAGDNEQFF. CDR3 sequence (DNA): TGTGCCACCAGTGATTTGGGGGCAGGGGACAATGAGCAGTTCTTC.

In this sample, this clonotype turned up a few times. The CDR3 region is CASSQSQRGGFPRAGANVLTF. The CDR3 DNA reads TGTGCCAGCAGCCAATCACAGCGGGGGGGCTTCCCCCGGGCTGGGGCCAACGTCCTGACTTTC. The chain carries TRBV3-1 and TRBJ2-6; 10 nucleotides agree with TRBD2. There are 21 residues in the CDR3. J lost 2 bases, V lost 2 bases, and 15 bases had no gene match. Germline V CDR1 and CDR2: LGHDT, YNNKEL (reference sequence).

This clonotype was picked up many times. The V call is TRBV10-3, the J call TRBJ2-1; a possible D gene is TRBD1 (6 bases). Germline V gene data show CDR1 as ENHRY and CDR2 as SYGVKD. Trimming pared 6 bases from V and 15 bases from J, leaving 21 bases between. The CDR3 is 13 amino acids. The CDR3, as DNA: TGTGCCATCAGGCCTGAGGGGGTATCAAGCCCGTTCTTC. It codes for CAIRPEGVSSPFF.

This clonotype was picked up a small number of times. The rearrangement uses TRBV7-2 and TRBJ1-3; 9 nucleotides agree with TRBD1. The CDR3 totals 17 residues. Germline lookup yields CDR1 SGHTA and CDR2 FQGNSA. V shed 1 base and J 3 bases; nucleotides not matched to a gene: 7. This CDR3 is CASSLDGTGSFGNTIYF. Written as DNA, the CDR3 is TGTGCCAGCAGCTTAGATGGGACAGGGAGTTTTGGAAACACCATATATTTT.

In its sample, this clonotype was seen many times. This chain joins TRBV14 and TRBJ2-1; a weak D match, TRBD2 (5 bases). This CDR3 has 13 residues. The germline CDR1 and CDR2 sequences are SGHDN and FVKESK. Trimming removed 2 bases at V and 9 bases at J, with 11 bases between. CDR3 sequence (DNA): TGTGCCAGCAGCCAATGGGAGCTCGGTGAGCAGTTCTTC. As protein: CASSQWELGEQFF.

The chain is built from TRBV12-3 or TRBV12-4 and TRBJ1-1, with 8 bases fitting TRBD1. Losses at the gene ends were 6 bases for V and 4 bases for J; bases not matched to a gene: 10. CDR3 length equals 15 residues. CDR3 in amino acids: CASRDQPGQATEAFF. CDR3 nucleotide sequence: TGTGCCAGCAGAGATCAACCGGGACAGGCCACTGAAGCTTTCTTT.

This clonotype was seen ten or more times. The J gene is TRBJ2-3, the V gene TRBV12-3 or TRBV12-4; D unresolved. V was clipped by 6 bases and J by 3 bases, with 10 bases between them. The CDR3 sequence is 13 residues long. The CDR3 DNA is TGTGCCAGCAGCTCCGCCCAGACAGATACGCAGTATTTT. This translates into CASSSAQTDTQYF.

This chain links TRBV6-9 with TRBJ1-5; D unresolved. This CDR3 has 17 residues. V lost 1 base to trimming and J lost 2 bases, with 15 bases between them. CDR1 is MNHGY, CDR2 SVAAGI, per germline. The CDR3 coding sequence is TGTGCCAGCAGTTATTTCCCCTTATCGGGTGGCAATCAGCCCCAGCATTTT. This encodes CASSYFPLSGGNQPQHF.

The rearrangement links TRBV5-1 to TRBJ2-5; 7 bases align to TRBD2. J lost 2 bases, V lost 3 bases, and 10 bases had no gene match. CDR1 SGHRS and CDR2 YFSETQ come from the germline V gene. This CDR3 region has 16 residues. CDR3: CASSSAFTSVQETQYF. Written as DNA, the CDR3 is TGCGCCAGCAGCTCGGCCTTTACTAGCGTACAAGAGACCCAGTACTTC.

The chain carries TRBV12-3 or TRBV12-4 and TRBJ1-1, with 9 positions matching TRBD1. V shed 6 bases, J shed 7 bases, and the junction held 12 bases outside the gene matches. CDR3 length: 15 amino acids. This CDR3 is CASRVGSGQGVEAFF. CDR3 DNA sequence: TGTGCCAGCAGGGTTGGTTCGGGACAGGGTGTTGAAGCTTTCTTT.